Presented here are 3 T cell receptor beta chains from one specimen sequenced in a study of long-term antiretroviral therapy in people with HIV. Version v3.0 of the immunoSEQ assay ran at survey level. The method was immunoSEQ multiplex PCR; TCRdb's version includes in-frame clones alone and lacks a portion of them. The sample consists of roughly 30,000 clones, around 85% of them appearing once. Sequences were derived from unsorted PBMCs, sampled 4.8 years after starting antiretroviral therapy. The receptors originated from a middle-aged man with HIV.

The chain employs TRBV2 and TRBJ2-7; 7 bases agree with TRBD2. The CDR3 extends over 15 amino acids. V dropped 8 bases and J dropped 2; count of bases not matched to a gene: 12. The V gene's germline CDR1 is SNHLY and CDR2 FYNNEI. Here the CDR3 DNA reads TGTGCCAGCGGGGAGGGTGTAGCGGCTGCCTACGAGCAGTACTTC. As protein: CASGEGVAAAYEQYF. Full variable domain (remainder filled in from reference TRBV2 and TRBJ2-7): EPEVTQTPSHQVTQMGQEVILRCVPISNHLYFYWYRQILGQKVEFLVSFYNNEISEKSEIFDDQFSVERPDGSNFTLKIRSTKLEDSAMYFCASGEGVAAAYEQYFGPGTRLTVT.

J is TRBJ2-7 and V is TRBV11-2, with unresolved D. The V end was cut by 2 bases, the J end by 3 bases, with 8 bases between. CDR1 SGHAT and CDR2 FQNNGV come from the germline V gene. The CDR3 totals 13 residues. CDR3 protein: CASSLPSSYEQYF. The CDR3 coding sequence is TGTGCCAGCAGCTTACCGTCAAGCTACGAGCAGTACTTC.

This clone came up once. This chain links TRBV7-9 with TRBJ1-1; the match to TRBD1 covers 10 bases. The CDR3 contains 15 residues. V lost 5 bases and J lost 6; bases outside the gene matches: 9. Germline CDR1 is SEHNR and CDR2 is FQNEAQ (reference sequence). Here the CDR3 DNA reads TGTGCCAGCAGCCCCCGGGACAGGGGCCCCCCTGAAGCTTTCTTT. Translation: CASSPRDRGPPEAFF.